These 28 T cell receptor beta chains share one sample of origin, sequenced in a study of shared clonotypes between healthy human individuals. Clones were sequenced by immunoSEQ multiplex PCR, and TCRdb holds only the in-frame ones, with some missing. The table records around 330,000 clones, approximately 79% of them present only once. The sequenced sample was memory CD4+ T cells sorted from blood. This sample's subset: CD45RA-negative fraction. The receptors here all came from a man aged 25-45 years in good health.

This clone has just a few counts. The rearrangement joins TRBV28 to TRBJ1-2; possible D gene TRBD1, 5 bases. V was shortened by 4 bases and J by 13 bases, with 22 bases between the two germline ends. Germline V gene lookup returns CDR1 MDHEN and CDR2 SYDVKM. This CDR3 is built from 14 residues. The CDR3 coding sequence is TGTGCCAGCAGTTCCCCAGGGCAGGGTTCGGTGCGCACCTTC. This gives the protein CASSSPGQGSVRTF.

This chain links TRBV2 with TRBJ2-6, with 9 nucleotides matching TRBD1. Per the germline V gene, CDR1 is SNHLY and CDR2 is FYNNEI. The CDR3 extends over 19 amino acids. Trimming removed 5 bases from V and 1 base from J; junction bases left unmatched: 12. CDR3 bases: TGTGCCAGCAGTAAAACACAGGGGGCGCCCTCATCTGGGGCCAACGTCCTGACTTTC. Translating it yields CASSKTQGAPSSGANVLTF.

The V gene is TRBV11-2, the J gene TRBJ2-1, with D perhaps TRBD1 (6 bases). Looked up from germline, CDR1 is SGHAT and CDR2 is FQNNGV. CDR3 size: 15 residues. Trimming took 6 bases from V and 1 from J, leaving 13 bases between them. CDR3 sequence: CASSYDTGSYNEQFF. In DNA form, the CDR3 reads TGTGCCAGCAGTTATGATACAGGGTCCTACAATGAGCAGTTCTTC.

V is TRBV2 and J is TRBJ2-3, with D hard to call. Per germline, CDR1 SNHLY and CDR2 FYNNEI. This CDR3 contains 12 residues. Deletions cut 1 base from V and 9 bases from J, with 8 bases between. The CDR3 reads CASSEVRKTQYF. The DNA of the CDR3 is TGTGCCAGCAGTGAAGTGCGTAAGACGCAGTATTTT. The full variable domain, with the rest looked up from reference TRBV2 and TRBJ2-3, is EPEVTQTPSHQVTQMGQEVILRCVPISNHLYFYWYRQILGQKVEFLVSFYNNEISEKSEIFDDQFSVERPDGSNFTLKIRSTKLEDSAMYFCASSEVRKTQYFGPGTRLTVL.

This chain uses TRBV11-3 with TRBJ2-7, with 7 bases that match TRBD1. Germline values: CDR1 SGHNT, CDR2 YENEEA. Trimming cost V 4 bases and J 6 bases; bases outside gene matches: 3. The CDR3 is 12 residues long. CDR3 region: CASSYRGTEQYF. The CDR3 region has the DNA TGTGCCAGCAGCTACAGGGGAACCGAGCAGTACTTC.

The sample holds many counts of this clone. CDR3 protein: CASSFTGGMTQYF. The CDR3 DNA sequence: TGTGCCAGCAGCTTTACGGGGGGGATGACCCAGTACTTC. The chain carries TRBV7-2 and TRBJ2-5; 8 nucleotides align to TRBD2. The CDR3 consists of 13 residues. Germline CDR1 is SGHTA and CDR2 is FQGNSA. Trimming removed 3 bases from V and 7 bases from J; junction bases left unmatched: 4.

This clone was recorded many times. The rearrangement joins TRBV7-8 to TRBJ2-1; no clear D. Germline V gene lookup returns CDR1 SGHVS and CDR2 FQNEAQ. Trimming removed 5 bases from V and 7 bases from J, with 15 bases in between. CDR3 length equals 14 residues. The CDR3 region has the DNA TGTGCCAGCAGCCCAACGACCCTCCGGAATGAGCAGTTCTTC. Its protein is CASSPTTLRNEQFF. The full variable domain, its missing parts supplied by reference TRBV7-8 and TRBJ2-1, is GAGVSQSPRYKVAKRGQDVALRCDPISGHVSLFWYQQALGQGPEFLTYFQNEAQLDKSGLPSDRFFAERPEGSVSTLKIQRTQQEDSAVYLCASSPTTLRNEQFFGPGTRLTVL.

The chain combines TRBV27 with TRBJ2-7; 13 nucleotides match TRBD2. Germline V gene data show CDR1 as MNHEY and CDR2 as SMNVEV (reference sequence). The CDR3 sequence is 15 residues long. The junction had 5 bases not matched to a gene; V was cut back by 6 bases and J by 3 bases. The CDR3 nucleotides read TGTGCCAGCAGGCGACTAGCGGGGGGAGACTACGAGCAGTACTTC. It encodes CASRRLAGGDYEQYF.

This rearrangement joins TRBV23-1 to TRBJ1-4, with 8 bases matching TRBD1. TRBV23-1 is treated as an ORF (open reading frame) with a function not yet certain. The CDR3 totals 15 residues. J gave up 7 bases and V 0 bases, and 4 bases lay outside the gene matches. CDR3: CASSQSPGGCEKLFF. CDR3 DNA sequence: TGCGCCAGCAGTCAATCCCCAGGGGGCTGTGAAAAACTGTTTTTT.

The gene calls are TRBV11-2 and TRBJ2-5; the D gene is possibly TRBD2 (6 bases). CDR3 size: 12 residues. CDR1 and CDR2 from the germline V gene are SGHAT and FQNNGV. The V end was cut by 5 bases, the J end by 4 bases, with 8 bases between. The CDR3 here is CASSTGLETQYF. The CDR3 coding sequence is TGTGCCAGCAGCACGGGACTAGAGACCCAGTACTTC.

The genes are TRBV4-3 and TRBJ2-1; 9 bases agree with TRBD2. The germline V gene has CDR1 LGHNA and CDR2 YSLEER. CDR3 length: 19 amino acids. V was clipped by 1 base and J by 3 bases; unmatched bases: 13. The CDR3 is CASSQVGSGSLGSYNEQFF. DNA for the CDR3: TGCGCCAGCAGCCAAGTCGGTAGCGGGAGCTTGGGGAGCTACAATGAGCAGTTCTTC.

The V gene is TRBV6-6, the J gene TRBJ2-3; TRBD1 aligns across 9 bases. Losses at the gene ends were 6 bases for V and 6 bases for J; bases not matched to a gene: 1. CDR3 size: 12 residues. The germline gives CDR1 MNHNY, CDR2 SVGAGI (reference sequence). Here the CDR3 DNA reads TGTGCCAGCAGGACAGGGGGGGATACGCAGTATTTT. This codes for CASRTGGDTQYF.

A single count supports this clone. V usage is TRBV2 and J usage is TRBJ2-2; no clear D gene. Germline lookup yields CDR1 SNHLY and CDR2 FYNNEI. The CDR3 runs to 13 residues. Trimming took off 7 bases at V and 3 bases at J, with 9 bases between the two ends. This CDR3 is CASTRIDTGELFF. For the CDR3, the DNA is TGTGCCAGCACTAGGATAGACACCGGGGAGCTGTTTTTT. The full variable domain, rest sourced from reference TRBV2 and TRBJ2-2, is EPEVTQTPSHQVTQMGQEVILRCVPISNHLYFYWYRQILGQKVEFLVSFYNNEISEKSEIFDDQFSVERPDGSNFTLKIRSTKLEDSAMYFCASTRIDTGELFFGEGSRLTVL.

This rearrangement joins TRBV2 to TRBJ2-7; D is perhaps TRBD2 (6 bases). The V end was cut by 4 bases, the J end by 1 base, with 11 bases between. Germline CDR1 reads SNHLY; CDR2 reads FYNNEI. The CDR3 contains 14 residues. CDR3 sequence: CASSVGRGSYEQYF. CDR3 nucleotides: TGTGCCAGCAGTGTGGGTCGGGGGTCCTACGAGCAGTACTTC.

The V call is TRBV25-1, the J call TRBJ2-5; a weak D match, TRBD1 (6 bases). The CDR3 runs 16 residues. Germline V gene lookup returns CDR1 MGHDK and CDR2 SYGVNS. V gave up 4 bases and J gave up 1 base, with 16 bases separating them. The CDR3 DNA reads as TGTGCCAGCAGTGCCGGGACACTTGGAGGCCAAGAGACCCAGTACTTC. It translates to CASSAGTLGGQETQYF. Filled out from reference TRBV25-1 and TRBJ2-5, the complete variable domain reads EADIYQTPRYLVIGTGKKITLECSQTMGHDKMYWYQQDPGMELHLIHYSYGVNSTEKGDLSSESTVSRIRTEHFPLTLESARPSHTSQYLCASSAGTLGGQETQYFGPGTRLLVL.

The J gene is TRBJ2-7, the V gene TRBV5-6; weak D call: TRBD1 (5 bases). From germline, CDR1 is SGHDT and CDR2 YYEEEE. This CDR3 spans 14 amino acids. The V gene lost 1 base and the J gene lost 6 bases, with 14 bases spanning the gap. The CDR3 nucleotides are TGTGCCAGCAGCTTGACGGGTGCAGGGCCCGAGCAGTACTTC. Its translation is CASSLTGAGPEQYF.

V gene TRBV4-2 combines with J gene TRBJ2-7; TRBD1 matches at 10 bases. After removal of 0 bases from V and 2 bases from J, the junction contained 10 bases not matched to a gene. The CDR3 consists of 18 residues. CDR1 LGHNA and CDR2 YNFKEQ come from the germline V gene. CDR3 DNA sequence: TGTGCCAGCAGCCAAGATCTCCGGGGACAGGGGATCCCCTACGAGCAGTACTTC. This encodes CASSQDLRGQGIPYEQYF.

This sequence joins TRBV5-4 and TRBJ1-1, with 7 bases identical to TRBD1. V lost 0 bases, J lost 0 bases, and 5 bases stayed unmatched. The CDR3 runs to 16 residues. The V gene's germline CDR1 is SGHNT and CDR2 YYREEE (reference sequence). Here the CDR3 reads CASSLAKGQMNTEAFF. Written as DNA, the CDR3 is TGTGCCAGCAGCTTGGCGAAGGGACAGATGAACACTGAAGCTTTCTTT.

V usage is TRBV15 and J usage is TRBJ2-7, with 10 bases identical to TRBD2. CDR3 size: 15 residues. J gave up 5 bases and V 0 bases, and 4 bases lay outside the gene matches. The germline V gene encodes CDR1 LNHNV and CDR2 YYDKDF (reference sequence). CDR3 loop: CATSRDLAGENEQYF. The DNA for the CDR3 is TGTGCCACCAGCAGAGATCTAGCGGGAGAAAACGAGCAGTACTTC.

The chain is built from TRBV7-2 and TRBJ2-7, with no clear D. The CDR3 spans 12 residues. The V end lost 5 bases, the J end lost 7 bases, and 12 bases lay between the germline ends. The germline V gene encodes CDR1 SGHTA and CDR2 FQGNSA. CDR3 DNA: TGTGCCAGCAGCCCATATTCTCGGGAGCAGTACTTC. This sequence encodes CASSPYSREQYF.

This chain's CDR3 is CASSETRTGVYGYTF. CDR3 nucleotide sequence: TGTGCCAGCAGTGAAACGCGGACAGGAGTATATGGCTACACCTTC. The chain carries TRBV2 and TRBJ1-2; TRBD1 matches 7 bases. In germline, CDR1 is SNHLY, CDR2 FYNNEI. This CDR3 contains 15 residues. With 2 bases clipped from V and 5 bases from J, the junction kept 8 bases outside the gene matches.

The gene calls are TRBV6-1 and TRBJ2-5, with D tentatively TRBD2 (5 bases). TRBJ2-7 matches the DNA end more closely, so the J call is doubtful. Germline assignment: CDR1 MNHNS and CDR2 SASEGT. The CDR3 is 13 residues long. The chain's CDR3 is CASSDLAPYEQYF. The DNA for the CDR3 is TGTGCCAGTTCGGACTTGGCCCCCTACGAGCAGTACTTC.

This clone was seen only a few times. The chain carries TRBV6-5 and TRBJ2-3; tentative D call: TRBD2 (5 bases). This CDR3 comprises 14 residues. Germline V gene data show CDR1 as MNHEY and CDR2 as SVGAGI. The ends were cut back, 6 bases at V and 2 bases at J, with 12 bases in the middle. The DNA of the CDR3 is TGTGCCAGCAGCGAGGGTCGTGCCACAGATACGCAGTATTTT. The encoded protein is CASSEGRATDTQYF.

V is TRBV19 and J is TRBJ2-3; 11 bases are a match to TRBD2. Per the germline V gene, CDR1 is LNHDA and CDR2 is SQIVND (reference sequence). V was pared by 6 bases and J by 2 bases, with 19 bases of the junction left unmatched. The CDR3 runs to 20 residues. CDR3 in amino acids: CASSAKHPSGRWSFTDTQYF. As DNA, the CDR3 is TGTGCCAGTAGCGCTAAACATCCTAGCGGGAGGTGGTCTTTCACAGATACGCAGTATTTT.

The chain has TRBV9 and TRBJ2-3; 14 bases align to TRBD2. CDR3 length: 16 amino acids. V shed 3 bases and J 7 bases; nucleotides not matched to a gene: 7. Germline loops: CDR1 SGDLS, CDR2 YYNGEE. The CDR3 is CASSGGTSGSMHTQYF. The CDR3 coding sequence is TGTGCCAGCAGCGGGGGGACTAGCGGGAGTATGCATACGCAGTATTTT. Full variable domain (remainder filled in from reference TRBV9 and TRBJ2-3): DSGVTQTPKHLITATGQRVTLRCSPRSGDLSVYWYQQSLDQGLQFLIQYYNGEERAKGNILERFSAQQFPDLHSELNLSSLELGDSALYFCASSGGTSGSMHTQYFGPGTRLTVL.

The chain has TRBV6-6 and TRBJ2-6, with D unclear. Germline assignment: CDR1 MNHNY and CDR2 SVGAGI (reference sequence). Trimming shortened V by 3 bases and J by 3 bases, and 6 bases separated the two germline ends. The CDR3 extends over 14 amino acids. CDR3 loop: CASSYLGGANVLTF. The DNA of the CDR3 is TGTGCCAGCAGTTATTTGGGTGGGGCCAACGTCCTGACTTTC.

The rearrangement uses TRBV5-5 and TRBJ1-2; D is perhaps TRBD1 (6 bases). Germline V lookup: CDR1 SGHKS, CDR2 YYEKEE (reference sequence). This CDR3 has 14 residues. V gave up 0 bases and J gave up 14 bases, with 20 bases separating them. The CDR3 loop reads CASSLVAGTSVQTF. The CDR3 DNA is TGTGCCAGCAGCTTGGTCGCGGGGACATCGGTTCAAACCTTC.

The chain joins TRBV4-3 to TRBJ1-3, with TRBD1 as a possible D gene (6 bases). This CDR3 has 14 amino acids. The germline gives CDR1 LGHNA, CDR2 YSLEER. The ends were cut back, 4 bases at V and 8 bases at J, with 15 bases in the middle. In DNA form, the CDR3 reads TGCGCCAGCAGCCCAACAGGGAGGGGGGACACCATATATTTT. Encoded protein: CASSPTGRGDTIYF.